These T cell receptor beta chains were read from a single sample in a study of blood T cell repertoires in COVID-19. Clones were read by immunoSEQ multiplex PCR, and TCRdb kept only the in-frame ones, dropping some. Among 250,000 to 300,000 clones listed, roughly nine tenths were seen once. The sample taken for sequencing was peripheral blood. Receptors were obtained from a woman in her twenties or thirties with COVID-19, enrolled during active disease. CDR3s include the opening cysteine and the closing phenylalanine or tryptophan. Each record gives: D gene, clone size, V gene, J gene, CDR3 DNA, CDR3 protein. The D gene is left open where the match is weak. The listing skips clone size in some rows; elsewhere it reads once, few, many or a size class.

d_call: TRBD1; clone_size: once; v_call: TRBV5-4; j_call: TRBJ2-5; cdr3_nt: TGTGCCAGCAGCTTGGGGGACAGGGGTTTCGAGACCCAGTACTTC; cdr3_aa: CASSLGDRGFETQYF
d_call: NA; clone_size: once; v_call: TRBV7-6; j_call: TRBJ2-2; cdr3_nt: TGTGCCAGTAAAAAAAACACCGGGGAGCTGTTTTTT; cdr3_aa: CASKKNTGELFF
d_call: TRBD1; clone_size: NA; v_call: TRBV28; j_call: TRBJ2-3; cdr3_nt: TGTGCCAGCAGTACCCCGGGACAGCTGGGTTTTAGGAGCACAGATACGCAGTATTTT; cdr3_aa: CASSTPGQLGFRSTDTQYF
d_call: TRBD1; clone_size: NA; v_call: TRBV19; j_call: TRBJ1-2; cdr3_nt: TGTGCCAGTAGTACCCTACCCGGACAGGGTGTTAAGGGCTACACCTTC; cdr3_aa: CASSTLPGQGVKGYTF
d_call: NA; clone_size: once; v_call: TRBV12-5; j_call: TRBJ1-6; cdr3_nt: TGTGCTAGTGGCGCCGACCCGGGGTCACCCCTCCACTTT; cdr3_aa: CASGADPGSPLHF
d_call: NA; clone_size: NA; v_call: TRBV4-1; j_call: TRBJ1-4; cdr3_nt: TGCGCCAGCAGCCAGCATACAGGGTCGGCTAATGAAAAACTGTTTTTT; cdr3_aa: CASSQHTGSANEKLFF
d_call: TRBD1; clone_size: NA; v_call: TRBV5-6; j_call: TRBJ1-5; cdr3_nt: TGTGCCAGCAGCTTATGGGACAGGGGGCCTAGCAATCAGCCCCAGCATTTT; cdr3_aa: CASSLWDRGPSNQPQHF
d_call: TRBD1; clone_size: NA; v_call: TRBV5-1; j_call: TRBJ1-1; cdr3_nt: TGCGCCAGCTCATACAGGGGTATGAACACTGAAGCTTTCTTT; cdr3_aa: CASSYRGMNTEAFF
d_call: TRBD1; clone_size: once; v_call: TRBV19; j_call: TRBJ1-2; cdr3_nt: TGTGCCAGTAGTATCTCTCCAAGTTACAGGGGAATCTATGGCTACACCTTC; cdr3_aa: CASSISPSYRGIYGYTF
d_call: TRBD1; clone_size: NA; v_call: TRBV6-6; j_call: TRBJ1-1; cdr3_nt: TGTGCCAGCAGTGCGCAGGGGGCACAGAACACTGAAGCTTTCTTT; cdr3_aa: CASSAQGAQNTEAFF
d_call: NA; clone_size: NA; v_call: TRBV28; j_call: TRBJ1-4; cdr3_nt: TGTGCCAGCAGCAACAGGGTCAGCGCTGAAAAACTGTTTTTT; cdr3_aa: CASSNRVSAEKLFF
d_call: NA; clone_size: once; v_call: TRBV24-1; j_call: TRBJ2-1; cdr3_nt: TGTGCCACCAGTGATACCGGGGAGTACAATGAGCAGTTCTTC; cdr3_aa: CATSDTGEYNEQFF
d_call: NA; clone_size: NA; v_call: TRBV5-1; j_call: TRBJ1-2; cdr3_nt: TGCGCCAGCAGCTTGTTACAGAGGGACTATGGCTACACCTTC; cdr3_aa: CASSLLQRDYGYTF
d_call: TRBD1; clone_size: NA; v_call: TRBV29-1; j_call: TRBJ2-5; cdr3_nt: TGCAGCGTTGAAGGGCCGGGACAGGGCGGCTTAGAGACCCAGTACTTC; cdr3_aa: CSVEGPGQGGLETQYF
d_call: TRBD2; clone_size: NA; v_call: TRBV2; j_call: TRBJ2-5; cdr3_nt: TGTGCCAGCACTGGGACTAGCGAGACCCAGTACTTC; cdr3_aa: CASTGTSETQYF
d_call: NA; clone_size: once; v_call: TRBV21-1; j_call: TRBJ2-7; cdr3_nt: TGTGCCAGCAGCAGCACTAGCGGGGACGTCTACGAGCAGTACTTC; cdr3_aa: CASSSTSGDVYEQYF
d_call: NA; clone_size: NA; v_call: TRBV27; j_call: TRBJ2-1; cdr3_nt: TGTGCCAGCTCACTAGCCCCCGGCAATGAGCAGTTCTTC; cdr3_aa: CASSLAPGNEQFF
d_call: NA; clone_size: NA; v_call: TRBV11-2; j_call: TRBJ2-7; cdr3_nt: TGTGCCAGCAGCTTAGGTCGGGACGAGCAGTACTTC; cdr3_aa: CASSLGRDEQYF
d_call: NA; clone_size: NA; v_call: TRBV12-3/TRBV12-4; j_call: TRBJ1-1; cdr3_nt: TGTGCCAGCAGGACAGTTTTGAACACTGAAGCTTTCTTT; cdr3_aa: CASRTVLNTEAFF
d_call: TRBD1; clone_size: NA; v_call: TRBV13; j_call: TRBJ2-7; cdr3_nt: TGTGCCAGCAGCTCGGGACAGGACTTGGACTACGAGCAGTACTTC; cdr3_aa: CASSSGQDLDYEQYF
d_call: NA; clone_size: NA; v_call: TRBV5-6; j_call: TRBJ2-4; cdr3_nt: TGTGCCAGCAGCTTGTACAGGGTGGGGAATTTAAACATTCAGTACTTC; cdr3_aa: CASSLYRVGNLNIQYF